Sequencing of this TCR beta chain was carried out in a study of cytomegalovirus exposure and HLA in healthy donors. Germline V lookup: CDR1 MGHRA, CDR2 YSYEKL. With V trimmed by 0 bases and J by 5 bases, 7 bases remained unmatched. CDR3 length equals 16 residues. Sequenced by immunoSEQ multiplex PCR; TCRdb stores in-frame clones only, minus some. The sample lists more than 150,000 clones; more than 80% were seen once. The origin of this receptor is a man aged 18 to 30 in good health and CMV-seropositive. Sequencing was performed on PBMCs. The chain links TRBV4-1 to TRBJ2-1; 7 bases line up with TRBD2. CDR3 bases: TGCGCCAGCAGCCAAGATGCGGGAGTCTCTAACAATGAGCAGTTCTTC. The encoded protein is CASSQDAGVSNNEQFF.